This TCR beta chain was identified in a study of blood T cell repertoires in COVID-19 (dated by TCRdb to about 2020). In the study overall: Samples covering the acute and convalescent phases of COVID-19 were provided by collaborators in the United States, Italy and Spain. Where HLA class I and class II types were available, the types were taken from metadata supplied by the sample provider, not from assay-based typing. The samples were drawn from two sources: the first 160 participants of the ongoing ImmuneRACE study, and about 1,300 subjects contributed by 6 global collaborators. A freely available public database, intended as a resource for researchers studying the immune response to SARS-CoV-2, is where the repertoires were released. A de-identified subject ID, COVID-19 status, age in years and sex were almost always included in the sample metadata. The material from the prospective study consisted of cDNA or gDNA derived from T cells, B-cell-depleted T cells, or PBMCs. Subjects who had been exposed to COVID-19, were actively infected with it, or had recovered from it provided the deeply sampled blood TCRbeta repertoires that made up the dataset. The investigation overall reported the following: The quantity of clinical and demographic metadata differed by source and by participant and was supplied without curation.

This clone was detected once. Its antigen target is currently unknown. Base qualities were left out, and no much larger clone turns up one base away. The collaborating institutions used their own protocols to collect whole blood in K2EDTA tubes. For TCRbeta analysis, collaborators shipped samples as frozen whole blood, isolated PBMCs, or DNA extracted from either of those sample types. TCRbeta CDR3 regions were amplified from genomic DNA by means of the immunoSEQ Assay, a bias-controlled multiplex PCR. For the original study's pipeline: Within the assay, amplification of reference gene primers was used to estimate how many nucleated cells each sample contained. To quantify the absolute abundance of each unique TCRbeta CDR3 rearrangement, sequence reads were collapsed and filtered. For each sample, productive Simpson clonality was calculated as the square root of Simpson's diversity index over productive rearrangements. TCRdb holds this immuneACCESS table with in-frame rearrangements only. Some clones are missing; in checked studies, unresolved V genes explain under half, and the rest has no known cause. That table is the source of V, J and clone size, and D and trimming were worked out from the DNA. Counted in this sample were around 450,000 clones; roughly 90% of them appeared once. About 4.5% of the sample is held by the ten biggest clonotypes.

As encoded in the germline V gene (reference sequence), CDR1 is LGHDT while CDR2 is YNNKEL. V loses 6 bases, J loses 6 bases, and the germline ends lie 11 bases apart. The CDR3 contains 13 residues, cysteine and phenylalanine counted. The DNA shown is the 39-base CDR3, in frame from base 1. The specimen was peripheral blood. The sequence was collected from a woman in her thirties with acute or convalescent COVID-19. Here the chain combines TRBV3-1 (or the pseudogene TRBV3-2) and TRBJ1-4, with a weak D call of TRBD1 (6 bases match). CDR3 reads: CASSNPGDEKLFF. In nucleotide form, the sequence is TGTGCCAGCAGTAACCCAGGGGATGAAAAACTGTTTTTT.